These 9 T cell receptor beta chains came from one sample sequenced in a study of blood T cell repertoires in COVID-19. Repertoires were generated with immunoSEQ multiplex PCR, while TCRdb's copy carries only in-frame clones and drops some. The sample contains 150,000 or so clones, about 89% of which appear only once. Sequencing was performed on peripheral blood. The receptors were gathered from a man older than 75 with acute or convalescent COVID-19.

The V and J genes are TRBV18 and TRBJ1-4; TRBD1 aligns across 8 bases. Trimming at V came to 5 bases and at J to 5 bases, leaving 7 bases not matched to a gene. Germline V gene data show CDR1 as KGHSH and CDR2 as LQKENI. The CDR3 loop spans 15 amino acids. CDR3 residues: CASSTSTGANEKLFF. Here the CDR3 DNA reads TGTGCCAGCTCAACATCGACAGGGGCGAATGAAAAACTGTTTTTT.

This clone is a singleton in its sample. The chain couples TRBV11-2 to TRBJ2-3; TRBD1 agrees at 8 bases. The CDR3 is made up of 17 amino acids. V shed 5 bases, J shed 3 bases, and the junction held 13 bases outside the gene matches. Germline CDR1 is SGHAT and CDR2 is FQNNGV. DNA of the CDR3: TGTGCCAGCAGCCCACTGCCGACAGGGGCGGTGACAGATACGCAGTATTTT. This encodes CASSPLPTGAVTDTQYF.

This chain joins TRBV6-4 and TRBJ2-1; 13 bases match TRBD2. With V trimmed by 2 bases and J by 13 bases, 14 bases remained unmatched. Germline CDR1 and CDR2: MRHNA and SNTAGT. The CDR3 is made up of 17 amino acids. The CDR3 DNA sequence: TGTGCCAGCAGTGACGATGGGGGACTAGCGGGGCAAAGGGAACAGTTCTTC. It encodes CASSDDGGLAGQREQFF.

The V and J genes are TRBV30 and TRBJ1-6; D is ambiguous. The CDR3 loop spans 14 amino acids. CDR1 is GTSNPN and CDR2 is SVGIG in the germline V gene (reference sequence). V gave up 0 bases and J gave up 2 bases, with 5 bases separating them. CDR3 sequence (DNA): TGTGCCTGGAGTGTAGAGCCCTATAATTCACCCCTCCACTTT. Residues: CAWSVEPYNSPLHF.

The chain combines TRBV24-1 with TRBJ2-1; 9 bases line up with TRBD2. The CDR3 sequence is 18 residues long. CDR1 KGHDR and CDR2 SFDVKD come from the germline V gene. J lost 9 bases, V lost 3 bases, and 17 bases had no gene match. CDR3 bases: TGTGCCACCAGTGATATGGAAGTAGCGGGAGCGACCGGGGGTGAGCAGTTCTTC. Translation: CATSDMEVAGATGGEQFF.

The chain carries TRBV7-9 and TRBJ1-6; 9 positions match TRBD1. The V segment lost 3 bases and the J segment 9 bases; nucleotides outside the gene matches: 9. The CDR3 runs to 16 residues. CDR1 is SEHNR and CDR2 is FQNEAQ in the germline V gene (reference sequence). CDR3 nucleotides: TGTGCCAGCAGCTTTACCGGGACAGGGTACGCTTCACCCCTCCACTTT. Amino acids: CASSFTGTGYASPLHF.

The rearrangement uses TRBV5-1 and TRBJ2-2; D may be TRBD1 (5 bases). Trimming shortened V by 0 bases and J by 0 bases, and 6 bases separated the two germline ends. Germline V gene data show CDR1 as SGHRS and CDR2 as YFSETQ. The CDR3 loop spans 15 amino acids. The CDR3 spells CASSLDRPNTGELFF. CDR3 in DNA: TGCGCCAGCAGCTTGGACAGGCCGAACACCGGGGAGCTGTTTTTT.

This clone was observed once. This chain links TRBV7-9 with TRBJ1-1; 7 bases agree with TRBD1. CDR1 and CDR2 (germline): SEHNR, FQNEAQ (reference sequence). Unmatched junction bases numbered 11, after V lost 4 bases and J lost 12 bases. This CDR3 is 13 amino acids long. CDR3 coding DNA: TGTGCCAGCAGCTCGAACCCGACAGGGATGTCTTTCTTT. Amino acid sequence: CASSSNPTGMSFF.

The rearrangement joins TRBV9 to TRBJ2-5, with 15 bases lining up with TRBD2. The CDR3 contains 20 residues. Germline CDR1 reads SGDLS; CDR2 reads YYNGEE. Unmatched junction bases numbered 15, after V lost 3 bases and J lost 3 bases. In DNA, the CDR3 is TGTGCCAGCAGCGCCGGGGAGTTGGGACTAGCGGGAGGTCGGAAAGAGACCCAGTACTTC. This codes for CASSAGELGLAGGRKETQYF.